This T cell receptor (beta chain) was sequenced in a study of cytomegalovirus exposure and HLA in healthy donors. 60 Vbeta and 13 Jbeta primers were used in PCR. Using immunoSEQ multiplex PCR, the repertoire was profiled, and TCRdb retains in-frame clones only, with some absent. The repertoire holds some 150,000 clones, 80% to 85% seen once, with 2% to 2.5% in the top ten. The V gene's germline CDR1 is SGHVS and CDR2 FQNEAQ. Deletions cut 3 bases from V and 3 bases from J, with 20 bases between. CDR3 length: 18 amino acids. The TCR was taken from a boy aged 2 to 10 in good health and CMV-seronegative. Source material: PBMCs. V and J are TRBV7-8 and TRBJ1-4; possibly TRBD1 for D (5 bases). CDR3 loop: CASSFTGLVFNSNEKLFF. The DNA of the CDR3 is TGTGCCAGCAGCTTCACGGGACTCGTTTTTAACTCTAATGAAAAACTGTTTTTT.